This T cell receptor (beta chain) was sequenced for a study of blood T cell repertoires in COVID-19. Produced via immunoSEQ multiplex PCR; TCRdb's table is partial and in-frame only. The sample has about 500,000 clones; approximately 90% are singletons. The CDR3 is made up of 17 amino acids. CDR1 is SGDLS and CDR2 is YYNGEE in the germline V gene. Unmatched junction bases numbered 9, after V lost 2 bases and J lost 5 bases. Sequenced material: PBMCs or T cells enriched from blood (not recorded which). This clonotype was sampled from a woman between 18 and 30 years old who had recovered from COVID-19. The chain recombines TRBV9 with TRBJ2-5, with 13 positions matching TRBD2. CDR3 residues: CASSVGTSGGARETQYF. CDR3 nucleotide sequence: TGTGCCAGCAGCGTTGGTACTAGCGGGGGGGCCCGGGAGACCCAGTACTTC.